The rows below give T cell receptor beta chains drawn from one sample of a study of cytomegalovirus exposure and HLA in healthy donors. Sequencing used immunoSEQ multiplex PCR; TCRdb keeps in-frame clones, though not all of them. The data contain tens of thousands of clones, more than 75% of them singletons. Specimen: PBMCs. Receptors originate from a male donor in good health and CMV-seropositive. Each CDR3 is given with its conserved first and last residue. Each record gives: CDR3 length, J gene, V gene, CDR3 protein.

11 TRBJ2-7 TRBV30 CAWSALAEQYF
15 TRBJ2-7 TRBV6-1 CASSELQGAFYEQYF
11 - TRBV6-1 CASSVRGEQYF
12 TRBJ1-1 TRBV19 CASSIGQGRAFF
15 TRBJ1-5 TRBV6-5 CASTQRGYANQPQHF
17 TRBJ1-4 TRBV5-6 CASSLYRDKATNEKLFF
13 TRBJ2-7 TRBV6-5 CASSYERFHEQYF
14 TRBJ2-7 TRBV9 CASSVEGTAYEQYF
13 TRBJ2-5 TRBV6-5 CASIQAGGETQYF
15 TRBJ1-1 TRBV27 CASSLLTVMNTEAFF
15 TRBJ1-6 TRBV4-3 CASSLTTGDNSPLHF
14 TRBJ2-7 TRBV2 CASSQDPFGDRGSF
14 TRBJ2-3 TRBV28 CASSFLSGTDTQYF
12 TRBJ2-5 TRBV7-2 CASSLDRGTQYF
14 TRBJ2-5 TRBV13 CASSYSGSSVAQYF
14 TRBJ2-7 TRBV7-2 CASSLGVTAYEQYF
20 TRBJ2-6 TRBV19 CASSWVGRGIRTSGANVLTF
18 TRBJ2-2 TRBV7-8 CASSPGGSGGARGGELFF
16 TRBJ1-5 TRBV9 CASSVVSRRARQPQHF
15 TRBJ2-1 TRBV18 CASSPGLAGVNEQFF
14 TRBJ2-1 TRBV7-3 CASSSNLQVYEQFF
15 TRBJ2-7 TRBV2 CASTVTGDDRYEQYF
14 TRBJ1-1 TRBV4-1 CASRGLLKDTEAFF
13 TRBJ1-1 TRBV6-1 CASSEGQHTEAFF
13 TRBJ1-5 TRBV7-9 CASSPARDQPQHF
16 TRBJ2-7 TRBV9 CASSESPRGGEYEQYF
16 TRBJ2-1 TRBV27 CASSSPTGGGTGEQFF
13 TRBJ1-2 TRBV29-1 CSVEWDRLYGYTF
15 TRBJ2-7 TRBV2 CASSEATGNPYEQYF
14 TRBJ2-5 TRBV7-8 CASRPWGDRETQYF
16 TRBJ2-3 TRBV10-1 CASSERGGRSPDTQYF
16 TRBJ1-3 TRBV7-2 CASSSPQRYSGNTIYF
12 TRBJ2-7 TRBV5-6 CASSRGVYEQYF
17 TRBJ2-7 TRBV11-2 CASSFPRTGVPSYEQYF
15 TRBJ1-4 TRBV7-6 CASSPSQGNGEKLFF
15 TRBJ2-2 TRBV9 CASSPLGGETGELFF
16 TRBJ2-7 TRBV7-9 CASSLTRLAEDYEQYF
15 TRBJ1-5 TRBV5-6 CASSRGGYSNQPQHF
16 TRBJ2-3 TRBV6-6 CASSYYSGGSTDTQYF
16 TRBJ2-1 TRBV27 CASTSHGTGGSHEQFF
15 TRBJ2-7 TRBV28 CASSGGSGGYYEQYF